One and the same sample provided the 22 T cell receptor beta chains below, sequenced in a study of Ad26.COV2.S vaccination and SARS-CoV-2 variants. Treatment denoted: roughly 20 received Ad26.COV2.S at low or high dose, single or two shots; 5 received placebo; per-sample allocation not given. Sample collection was performed on day 63 after the first vaccine or placebo injection. Profiling relied on immunoSEQ multiplex PCR, and the TCRdb table lists in-frame clones only, not all of them. The sample holds around 320,000 clones, 85% to 90% seen once. This specimen consisted of peripheral blood, obtained in a trial of Ad26.COV2.S vaccine versus placebo. These receptor sequences come from a person between 18 and 60 years old who received the Ad26.COV2.S COVID-19 vaccine or a placebo.

This sequence joins TRBV6-6 and TRBJ1-1, with 8 bases identical to TRBD1. The CDR3 spans 14 residues. Germline CDR1 reads MNHNY; CDR2 reads SVGAGI (reference sequence). J lost 4 bases, V lost 5 bases, and 6 bases had no gene match. For the CDR3, the DNA is TGTGCCAGCAGTCGAGGGACAGGCTCCACTGAAGCTTTCTTT. This translates into CASSRGTGSTEAFF.

This chain links TRBV6-2 or TRBV6-3 with TRBJ2-5, with D hard to call. With 5 bases removed from V and 7 bases from J, the gap between germline ends came to 8 bases. The germline V gene encodes CDR1 MNHEY and CDR2 SVGEGT. This CDR3 comprises 11 residues. DNA for the CDR3: TGTGCCAGCAGTGATAGGAGGACCCAGTACTTC. Residues: CASSDRRTQYF.

The chain employs TRBV7-3 and TRBJ2-5; perhaps D is TRBD1 or TRBD2 (5 bases each). Trimming removed 3 bases from V and 2 bases from J, with 10 bases in between. CDR1 SGHTA and CDR2 FQGTGA come from the germline V gene. This CDR3 is 14 amino acids long. The CDR3 loop is CASSLGVHQETQYF. The CDR3 nucleotides read TGTGCCAGCAGCTTGGGGGTACATCAAGAGACCCAGTACTTC.

The J gene is TRBJ1-1, the V gene TRBV30; D is unclear. Germline CDR1 is GTSNPN and CDR2 is SVGIG (reference sequence). The CDR3 runs 12 residues. V was clipped by 0 bases and J by 5 bases, with 7 bases between them. The CDR3 is CAWSVERTEAFF. The CDR3 DNA is TGTGCCTGGAGTGTCGAGAGGACTGAAGCTTTCTTT.

This clone appeared once. The chain carries TRBV7-9 and TRBJ1-4; D is uncertain. Germline V CDR1 and CDR2: SEHNR, FQNEAQ (reference sequence). This CDR3 region has 14 residues. Trimming took off 6 bases at V and 5 bases at J, with 13 bases between the two ends. Written as DNA, the CDR3 is TGTGCCAGCAGGCAGACCGTGAGGAATGAAAAACTGTTTTTT. This translates into CASRQTVRNEKLFF.

On this clone itself: At the DNA level, this CDR3 is encoded by other sequences in the same sample as well. This chain links TRBV18 with TRBJ1-2; 9 bases map to TRBD1. This CDR3 spans 13 amino acids. Germline V CDR1 and CDR2: KGHSH, LQKENI. Trimming at V came to 3 bases and at J to 6 bases, leaving 2 bases not matched to a gene. CDR3 in amino acids: CASSPRTGDGYTF. The CDR3 DNA reads as TGTGCCAGCTCACCGAGGACAGGGGATGGCTACACCTTC.

This sequence joins TRBV9 and TRBJ2-7; D call uncertain. CDR3 length: 16 amino acids. V was cut by 4 bases and J by 2 bases, with 19 bases left in between. Germline V gene sequence: CDR1 SGDLS, CDR2 YYNGEE. As DNA, the CDR3 is TGTGCCAGCAGCCCCGTCGTGGTGGGCAGGACCTACGAGCAGTACTTC. Translating gives CASSPVVVGRTYEQYF.

The chain carries TRBV19 and TRBJ2-7, with D perhaps given as TRBD1 or TRBD2 (5 bases each). The CDR3 totals 14 residues. Germline V lookup: CDR1 LNHDA, CDR2 SQIVND (reference sequence). Trimming cost V 3 bases and J 0 bases, with 9 bases left between them. The DNA of the CDR3 is TGTGCCAGTAGTATGGACGGGGCCTCCTACGAGCAGTACTTC. Its protein is CASSMDGASYEQYF.

This chain connects TRBV5-1 to TRBJ1-2; TRBD1 matches at 7 bases. Germline V gene lookup returns CDR1 SGHRS and CDR2 YFSETQ. The length of the CDR3 is 13 residues. The trim removed 5 bases at V and 7 bases at J, leaving 8 bases unmatched. The CDR3 nucleotides read TGCGCCAGCAGTTTTACAGGGGCCATTGGCTACACCTTC. It translates to CASSFTGAIGYTF. Looking up the rest from reference TRBV5-1 and TRBJ1-2 gives the full variable domain: KAGVTQTPRYLIKTRGQQVTLSCSPISGHRSVSWYQQTPGQGLQFLFEYFSETQRNKGNFPGRFSGRQFSNSRSEMNVSTLELGDSALYLCASSFTGAIGYTFGSGTRLTVV.

In nucleotides, the CDR3 is TGTGCCAGCAACACCCGGGACAGGGCAAACAATGAGCAGTTCTTC. It translates to CASNTRDRANNEQFF. The chain has TRBV7-8 and TRBJ2-1, with 9 bases identical to TRBD1. CDR1 is SGHVS and CDR2 is FQNEAQ in the germline V gene. The CDR3 is 15 residues long. Losses at the gene ends were 7 bases for V and 5 bases for J; bases not matched to a gene: 9.

The genes are TRBV6-5 and TRBJ1-2, with unresolved D. This CDR3 region has 16 residues. Germline values: CDR1 MNHEY, CDR2 SVGAGI. Trimming removed 2 bases at V and 4 bases at J, with 17 bases between. Here the CDR3 DNA reads TGTGCCAGCAGTTACACGGAACAGACCCTTAGCTATGGCTACACCTTC. Its translation is CASSYTEQTLSYGYTF.

This chain joins TRBV5-1 and TRBJ2-7; tentatively, D is TRBD1 (6 bases). Germline lookup yields CDR1 SGHRS and CDR2 YFSETQ. Trimming left V 0 bases short and J 3 bases short, with 7 bases between. This CDR3 spans 13 amino acids. CDR3 region: CASSLGDNYEQYF. The DNA of the CDR3 is TGCGCCAGCAGCTTGGGGGACAACTACGAGCAGTACTTC.

The chain recombines TRBV9 with TRBJ2-1, with D possibly TRBD2 on 7 matching bases. The length of the CDR3 is 15 residues. Germline lookup yields CDR1 SGDLS and CDR2 YYNGEE. The V and J ends lost 3 bases and 1 base respectively, with 11 bases between them. CDR3 amino acids: CASSAGGPSYNEQFF. The CDR3 DNA is TGTGCCAGCAGCGCCGGGGGGCCTTCCTACAATGAGCAGTTCTTC.

This clone appeared once. This chain links TRBV5-1 with TRBJ1-2; D unresolved. The V end was cut by 0 bases, the J end by 3 bases, with 18 bases between. CDR1 is SGHRS, CDR2 YFSETQ, per germline. This CDR3 contains 17 residues. The CDR3, as DNA: TGCGCCAGCAGCTTGGTCACCCTAGGAAGGGTGGACTATGGCTACACCTTC. The encoded protein is CASSLVTLGRVDYGYTF.

The gene calls are TRBV10-3 and TRBJ1-2, with 10 bases lining up with TRBD1. V lost 4 bases and J lost 6; bases outside the gene matches: 8. The CDR3 is made up of 15 amino acids. The germline V gene has CDR1 ENHRY and CDR2 SYGVKD. The CDR3 reads CAISAPSGTGDGYTF. In DNA, the CDR3 is TGTGCCATCAGTGCTCCCTCCGGGACAGGGGATGGCTACACCTTC.

The chain links TRBV11-2 to TRBJ2-3, with D possibly TRBD1 on 6 matching bases. The V and J ends lost 1 base and 8 bases respectively, with 13 bases between them. The CDR3 runs 14 residues. Germline assignment: CDR1 SGHAT and CDR2 FQNNGV. CDR3 protein: CASSLGLGTITQYF. The CDR3 bases are TGTGCCAGCAGCTTAGGATTGGGGACAATTACGCAGTATTTT.

The J gene is TRBJ1-2, the V gene TRBV11-2, with TRBD1 as a possible D gene (5 bases). CDR3 length: 15 amino acids. CDR1 is SGHAT and CDR2 is FQNNGV in the germline V gene. V lost 1 base, J lost 8 bases, and 17 bases lay in between. CDR3 bases: TGTGCCAGCAGCTTAGCTGGGGGAAAGGGCGAAGGCTACACCTTC. As protein: CASSLAGGKGEGYTF.

This rearrangement joins TRBV6-5 to TRBJ2-1, with 9 bases lining up with TRBD1. Germline lookup yields CDR1 MNHEY and CDR2 SVGAGI. The J segment lost 7 bases and the V segment lost 7 bases, leaving 5 bases of the junction unmatched. This CDR3 has 13 amino acids. CDR3 sequence: CASTRTGENEQFF. The CDR3 bases are TGTGCCAGCACCAGGACAGGGGAGAATGAGCAGTTCTTC.

The rearrangement joins TRBV24-1 to TRBJ2-1; no definite D call. The V and J ends lost 5 bases and 4 bases respectively, with 11 bases between them. The CDR3 is 14 residues long. Germline loops: CDR1 KGHDR, CDR2 SFDVKD. CDR3 coding DNA: TGTGCCACCAGTGGAAAGCCAGGATACAATGAGCAGTTCTTC. It encodes CATSGKPGYNEQFF.

This clone was seen a few times. This chain uses TRBV6-1 with TRBJ1-5; 11 bases are shared with TRBD1. After removal of 3 bases from V and 7 bases from J, the junction contained 8 bases not matched to a gene. This CDR3 is 16 amino acids long. Looked up from germline, CDR1 is MNHNS and CDR2 is SASEGT. DNA for the CDR3: TGTGCCAGCAGTGATTTGGGGGACAGGGGGGGCCAGCCCCAGCATTTT. The encoded protein is CASSDLGDRGGQPQHF.

This clone was counted a few times. The chain uses TRBV6-5 and TRBJ2-5, with D unclear. The CDR3 loop spans 12 amino acids. The germline V gene encodes CDR1 MNHEY and CDR2 SVGAGI. Between the trimmed V and J ends, which lost 5 bases and 4 bases, there was a span of 8 bases. This CDR3 is CASSRSGETQYF. The CDR3 coding sequence is TGTGCCAGCAGTCGCAGTGGAGAGACCCAGTACTTC.

This rearrangement joins TRBV15 to TRBJ1-1; D is ambiguous. The germline V gene has CDR1 LNHNV and CDR2 YYDKDF (reference sequence). The V end lost 0 bases, the J end lost 2 bases, and 10 bases lay between the germline ends. The CDR3 runs to 15 residues. This chain's CDR3 is CATSRDLGLNTEAFF. CDR3 nucleotide sequence: TGTGCCACCAGCAGAGATCTGGGCCTCAACACTGAAGCTTTCTTT. Drawing the rest from reference TRBV15 and TRBJ1-1, the complete variable domain is DAMVIQNPRYQVTQFGKPVTLSCSQTLNHNVMYWYQQKSSQAPKLLFHYYDKDFNNEADTPDNFQSRRPNTSFCFLDIRSPGLGDTAMYLCATSRDLGLNTEAFFGQGTRLTVV.